The rows below give T cell receptor beta chains drawn from one sample of a study of blood T cells in healthy people across ages. Using its own MiXCR run on the 5' RACE reads, TCRdb lists one record per CDR3 protein. Among around 1.5 million distinct CDR3 sequences listed, roughly 40% were seen once. Sequencing was performed on blood. The receptors shown here come from a woman aged 18-29 years in good health. Each CDR3 is given with its conserved first and last residue. A D gene is named only where the DNA matches it firmly. Clone size is stated in some rows and not others, as once, few, many or a class when expanded.

abundance: .; j_gene: TRBJ2-5; v_gene: TRBV4-1; d_gene: TRBD2; CDR3nt: TGCGCCAGCAGCCAATGGGGGGGGAAGACCCAGTACTTC; CDR3aa: CASSQWGGKTQYF
abundance: .; j_gene: TRBJ2-3; v_gene: TRBV7-2; d_gene: .; CDR3nt: TGTGCCAGCAGCTTCGGGGGGCCTGGAGATACGCAGTATTTT; CDR3aa: CASSFGGPGDTQYF
abundance: few; j_gene: TRBJ2-1; v_gene: TRBV20-1; d_gene: .; CDR3nt: TGCAGTGCTGAAGCGGGTAGCGTCTACAATGAGCAGTTCTTC; CDR3aa: CSAEAGSVYNEQFF
abundance: many; j_gene: TRBJ2-7; v_gene: TRBV11-2; d_gene: .; CDR3nt: TGTGCCAGCAGCTTAGGCCCCCCCGGGGGCTACGAGCAGTACTTC; CDR3aa: CASSLGPPGGYEQYF
abundance: .; j_gene: TRBJ1-5; v_gene: TRBV5-1; d_gene: TRBD1; CDR3nt: TGCGCCAGCAGCTTGGCTGGAGCAGGGGGTCAGCCCCAGCATTTT; CDR3aa: CASSLAGAGGQPQHF
abundance: .; j_gene: TRBJ1-1; v_gene: TRBV20-1; d_gene: TRBD1; CDR3nt: TGCAGTGTCACAGGGGGCCTCACTGAAGCTTTCTTT; CDR3aa: CSVTGGLTEAFF
abundance: .; j_gene: TRBJ1-4; v_gene: TRBV3-1; d_gene: .; CDR3nt: TGTGCCAGCAGCCGCGACAAGAGACTGTTTTTT; CDR3aa: CASSRDKRLFF
abundance: .; j_gene: TRBJ2-3; v_gene: TRBV6-4; d_gene: .; CDR3nt: TGTGCCAGCAGTGAATTGGGTAGGGGTACGCAGTATTTT; CDR3aa: CASSELGRGTQYF
abundance: .; j_gene: TRBJ1-2; v_gene: TRBV6-4; d_gene: TRBD1; CDR3nt: TGTGCCAGCAGCCCCGGGACAGAAGTTAACTATGGCTACACCTTC; CDR3aa: CASSPGTEVNYGYTF
abundance: .; j_gene: TRBJ2-5; v_gene: TRBV6-5; d_gene: TRBD2; CDR3nt: TGTGCCAGCACCAGGGACTACGACAATGAGCAGTACTTC; CDR3aa: CASTRDYDNEQYF
abundance: .; j_gene: TRBJ2-3; v_gene: TRBV20-1; d_gene: .; CDR3nt: TGCAGTGCTTGGATAGGGGATAAAAGTACGCAGTATTTT; CDR3aa: CSAWIGDKSTQYF
abundance: few; j_gene: TRBJ1-2; v_gene: TRBV5-1; d_gene: .; CDR3nt: TGCGCCAGCAGCTTGGGGGAACGGAGTAATGGCTACACCTTC; CDR3aa: CASSLGERSNGYTF
abundance: .; j_gene: TRBJ2-3; v_gene: TRBV5-1; d_gene: TRBD2; CDR3nt: TGCGCCAGCAGCTCTATAGCGGGAGGGCCGGATACGCAGTATTTT; CDR3aa: CASSSIAGGPDTQYF
abundance: .; j_gene: TRBJ1-5; v_gene: TRBV12-5; d_gene: .; CDR3nt: TGTGCTAGTGGTTTGGTACATCGGGAGGTGCAGCCCCAGCATTTT; CDR3aa: CASGLVHREVQPQHF
abundance: .; j_gene: TRBJ2-3; v_gene: TRBV20-1; d_gene: TRBD1; CDR3nt: TGCAGTGCTAGTAGGGGGCGGTTCACAGATACGCAGTATTTT; CDR3aa: CSASRGRFTDTQYF
abundance: few; j_gene: TRBJ2-3; v_gene: TRBV12-3/TRBV12-4; d_gene: .; CDR3nt: TGTGCCACTGGTGACGCAGCGGTGGGAGATACGCAGTATTTT; CDR3aa: CATGDAAVGDTQYF
abundance: .; j_gene: TRBJ2-5; v_gene: TRBV11-2; d_gene: TRBD2; CDR3nt: TGTGCCAGCAGCCCCTTCGGGCGGGGGGGGACGCAGGAGCAGTACTTC; CDR3aa: CASSPFGRGGTQEQYF